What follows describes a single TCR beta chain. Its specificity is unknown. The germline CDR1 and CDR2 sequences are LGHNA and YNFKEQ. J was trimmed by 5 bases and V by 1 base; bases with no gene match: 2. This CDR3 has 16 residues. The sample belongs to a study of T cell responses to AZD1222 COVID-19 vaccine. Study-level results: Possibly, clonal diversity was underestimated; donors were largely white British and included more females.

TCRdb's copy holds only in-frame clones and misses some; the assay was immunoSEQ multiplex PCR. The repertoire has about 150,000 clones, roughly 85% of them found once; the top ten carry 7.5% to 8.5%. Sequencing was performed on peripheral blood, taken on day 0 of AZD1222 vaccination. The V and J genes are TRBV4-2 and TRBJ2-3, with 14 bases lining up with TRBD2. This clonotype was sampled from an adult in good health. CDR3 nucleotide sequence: TGTGCCAGCAGCCAAGGACTAGCGGGGGGGCAAGATACGCAGTATTTT. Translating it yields CASSQGLAGGQDTQYF.